The 22 T cell receptor beta chains reported below all come from one sample, sequenced in a study of radiotherapy plus CTLA-4 blockade in lung cancer. TCRdb keeps only in-frame clones here, not all; method: immunoSEQ multiplex PCR. The data hold some 46,000 clones, with approximately 80% observed a single time. The sample here was peripheral blood, taken from a patient treated with radiotherapy plus ipilimumab. These receptors came from a human donor with non-small cell lung cancer whose response to radiotherapy plus ipilimumab could not be evaluated.

The gene calls are TRBV7-9 and TRBJ1-1, with D possibly being TRBD1 (5 bases). Trimming stripped 2 bases from V and 5 bases from J, with 18 bases between. Germline assignment: CDR1 SEHNR and CDR2 FQNEAQ (reference sequence). The CDR3 is 16 residues long. CDR3 loop: CASSLWLPVEGTEAFF. The CDR3 DNA reads TGTGCCAGCAGCTTATGGCTTCCAGTGGAGGGGACTGAAGCTTTCTTT.

V gene TRBV19 combines with J gene TRBJ1-5; weak D call: TRBD1 (5 bases). Germline assignment: CDR1 LNHDA and CDR2 SQIVND (reference sequence). Trimming removed 4 bases at V and 3 bases at J, with 13 bases between. This CDR3 has 15 residues. CDR3 nucleotides: TGTGCCAGTAGTACCCGGACACCTATCAATCAGCCCCAGCATTTT. Its translation: CASSTRTPINQPQHF.

The CDR3 DNA reads as TGTGCCAGTAGTAAGGGGACTCCCGGGACTAGCGGACCCTACGAGCAGTACTTC. It encodes CASSKGTPGTSGPYEQYF. V gene TRBV19 combines with J gene TRBJ2-7, with TRBD2 matching 11 bases. The CDR3 contains 18 residues. With V trimmed by 4 bases and J by 2 bases, 13 bases remained unmatched. The germline gives CDR1 LNHDA, CDR2 SQIVND (reference sequence).

The chain carries TRBV6-5 and TRBJ1-1, with 10 bases lining up with TRBD1. The length of the CDR3 is 15 residues. The germline V gene encodes CDR1 MNHEY and CDR2 SVGAGI. Trimming took 5 bases from V and 1 from J; bases not matched to a gene: 4. CDR3 DNA: TGTGCCAGCAGTCCTGGGGACAGGGGGAACACTGAAGCTTTCTTT. Encoded protein: CASSPGDRGNTEAFF.

The chain is built from TRBV29-1 and TRBJ2-7, with 12 bases aligning to TRBD2. With V trimmed by 4 bases and J by 0 bases, 4 bases remained unmatched. The CDR3 loop spans 15 amino acids. Germline CDR1 SQVTM, CDR2 ANQGSEA. Here the CDR3 reads CSVVLAGGSSYEQYF. CDR3 bases: TGCAGCGTTGTCCTAGCGGGAGGGTCCTCCTACGAGCAGTACTTC.

Written as DNA, the CDR3 is TGTGCCACCAGCAGAGATTTGAGACAGGGTGGCACCTTC. This gives the protein CATSRDLRQGGTF. The V call is TRBV15, the J call TRBJ1-2, with 7 bases matching TRBD1. The germline V gene has CDR1 LNHNV and CDR2 YYDKDF (reference sequence). This CDR3 has 13 amino acids. Germline trimming cut 0 bases from V and 13 bases from J; bases unmatched to any gene: 8.

The chain couples TRBV18 to TRBJ2-1; 15 bases are shared with TRBD2. Germline-derived CDR1 and CDR2 are KGHSH and LQKENI. Trimming at V came to 1 base and at J to 9 bases, leaving 7 bases not matched to a gene. CDR3 length: 17 amino acids. CDR3 DNA sequence: TGTGCCAGCTCACCACTTTGGACTAGCGGGGGGGCTTTTGAGCAGTTCTTC. This codes for CASSPLWTSGGAFEQFF.

The chain carries TRBV7-2 and TRBJ2-7; TRBD2 agrees at 14 bases. Germline V lookup: CDR1 SGHTA, CDR2 FQGNSA. The J segment lost 5 bases and the V segment lost 0 bases, leaving 6 bases of the junction unmatched. CDR3 size: 17 residues. The CDR3 spells CASSLALGLAGGNEQYF. The CDR3 DNA reads as TGTGCCAGCAGCTTAGCGTTAGGACTAGCGGGAGGAAACGAGCAGTACTTC.

This clone was recorded only once. The rearrangement uses TRBV9 and TRBJ2-3, with 8 bases matching TRBD1. This CDR3 contains 16 residues. CDR1 is SGDLS and CDR2 is YYNGEE in the germline V gene. V shed 4 bases, J shed 2 bases, and the junction held 9 bases outside the gene matches. CDR3 nucleotides: TGTGCCAGCAGCCCCCCGGGACAGGAGGCCACAGATACGCAGTATTTT. This translates into CASSPPGQEATDTQYF.

The chain recombines TRBV11-3 with TRBJ2-7, with 10 bases aligning to TRBD2. V lost 5 bases, J lost 5 bases, and 6 bases stayed unmatched. CDR1 SGHNT and CDR2 YENEEA come from the germline V gene. This CDR3 region has 14 residues. CDR3 protein: CASSLSSGRDEQYF. As DNA, the CDR3 is TGTGCCAGCAGCCTATCTAGCGGGAGAGACGAGCAGTACTTC.

This clone was detected once. V usage is TRBV7-3 and J usage is TRBJ2-1, with 10 bases fitting TRBD2. V was clipped by 1 base and J by 7 bases; unmatched bases: 4. The CDR3 length is 15 residues. CDR1 and CDR2 (germline): SGHTA, FQGTGA. CDR3 bases: TGTGCCAGCAGCTTAATGGCTAGCGGGAGAAATGAGCAGTTCTTC. Its translation: CASSLMASGRNEQFF.

The V call is TRBV9, the J call TRBJ2-7; 8 bases line up with TRBD1. CDR3 length equals 12 residues. Germline V gene lookup returns CDR1 SGDLS and CDR2 YYNGEE. The V segment lost 7 bases and the J segment 6 bases; nucleotides outside the gene matches: 6. CDR3 in amino acids: CASQGARGEQYF. As DNA, the CDR3 is TGTGCCAGCCAGGGGGCGAGAGGCGAGCAGTACTTC.

This clone is medium-sized within its sample. The rearrangement uses TRBV5-6 and TRBJ1-2; TRBD1 matches at 7 bases. Unmatched junction bases numbered 8, after V lost 3 bases and J lost 0 bases. Germline-derived CDR1 and CDR2 are SGHDT and YYEEEE. This CDR3 contains 16 residues. CDR3 DNA: TGTGCCAGCAGCTGGGGGACAGACCTAGCTAACTATGGCTACACCTTC. Translated: CASSWGTDLANYGYTF.

This sequence joins TRBV6-5 and TRBJ1-2; weak D call: TRBD1 (6 bases). Per germline, CDR1 MNHEY and CDR2 SVGAGI. This CDR3 has 14 amino acids. The V and J ends lost 4 bases and 4 bases respectively, with 13 bases between them. CDR3 in amino acids: CASSWGQATYGYTF. Here the CDR3 DNA reads TGTGCCAGCAGTTGGGGGCAGGCGACCTATGGCTACACCTTC.

This sequence joins TRBV20-1 and TRBJ2-7; D not certain. The CDR3 totals 11 residues. Germline V gives CDR1 DFQATT, CDR2 SNEGSKA (reference sequence). Trimming cost V 2 bases and J 4 bases, with 6 bases left between them. The CDR3 DNA reads as TGCAGTGCTAGAAACGGTTACGAGCAGTACTTC. It codes for CSARNGYEQYF.

This chain uses TRBV5-1 with TRBJ2-5; D not certain. The assigned J gene may be wrong: the sequence end matches TRBJ2-7 better. The V gene's germline CDR1 is SGHRS and CDR2 YFSETQ. The CDR3 spans 14 residues. The CDR3 nucleotides read TGCGCCAGCAGCCCAATTGACATCCTCTACGAGCAGTACTTC. It specifies CASSPIDILYEQYF.

V gene TRBV28 combines with J gene TRBJ1-1, with 9 bases that match TRBD1. In germline, CDR1 is MDHEN, CDR2 SYDVKM. V trimming: 3 bases; J trimming: 4 bases; junction bases outside the gene matches: 3. The CDR3 contains 14 residues. DNA of the CDR3: TGTGCCAGCAGTTTTCCGACAGGGGGCACTGAAGCTTTCTTT. Amino acid sequence: CASSFPTGGTEAFF.

The chain employs TRBV4-3 and TRBJ2-2; D not resolved. The CDR3 is made up of 11 amino acids. Trimming took 8 bases from V and 4 from J, leaving 5 bases between them. Germline V gives CDR1 LGHNA, CDR2 YSLEER. The CDR3: CASWATGELFF. In DNA, the CDR3 is TGCGCCAGCTGGGCCACCGGGGAGCTGTTTTTT.

The V gene is TRBV4-3, the J gene TRBJ2-1; 7 bases are a match to TRBD2. There are 17 residues in the CDR3. Germline values: CDR1 LGHNA, CDR2 YSLEER. Trimming took 0 bases from V and 15 from J; bases not matched to a gene: 20. The CDR3 coding sequence is TGCGCCAGCAGCCAAGATCTTAATGGCGGGAGTGCCCCCCGGACGTTCTTC. It encodes CASSQDLNGGSAPRTFF.

Of note for this clone: The same CDR3 can be traced to other DNA sequences in this sample. The chain recombines TRBV6-1 with TRBJ1-6; TRBD1 aligns across 8 bases. CDR3 length equals 14 residues. The ends lost 6 bases at V and 10 bases at J; junction bases unmatched: 8. Germline V gives CDR1 MNHNS, CDR2 SASEGT. In nucleotides, the CDR3 is TGTGCCAGCAGACTCGGACAGGGTTACTCACCCCTCCACTTT. Amino acids: CASRLGQGYSPLHF.

The chain combines TRBV18 with TRBJ2-7; D possibly corresponds to TRBD2 (6 bases). Germline V gene sequence: CDR1 KGHSH, CDR2 LQKENI. The V gene lost 6 bases and the J gene lost 5 bases, with 14 bases spanning the gap. The CDR3 runs to 13 residues. CDR3 loop: CASSAGTQNEQYF. The DNA for the CDR3 is TGTGCCAGCTCGGCCGGGACTCAAAACGAGCAGTACTTC. The full variable domain, completed using reference TRBV18 and TRBJ2-7, is NAGVMQNPRHLVRRRGQEARLRCSPMKGHSHVYWYRQLPEEGLKFMVYLQKENIIDESGMPKERFSAEFPKEGPSILRIQQVVRGDSAAYFCASSAGTQNEQYFGPGTRLTVT.

This clone was recorded once. J is TRBJ1-4 and V is TRBV10-2, with 9 bases that match TRBD1. V shed 6 bases, J shed 8 bases, and the junction held 7 bases outside the gene matches. The CDR3 is 14 amino acids. CDR1 WSHSY and CDR2 SAAADI come from the germline V gene. CDR3 nucleotide sequence: TGCGCCAGCAGGATCACAGGGGGCCGAGAAAAACTGTTTTTT. Translated, it gives CASRITGGREKLFF.